Below, 20 T cell receptor beta chains from the same sample are listed, as sequenced in a study of shared clonotypes between healthy human individuals. CD45RO-negative CD8 cells positively selected for CCR7 made up the naive population, which excluded terminally differentiated effector memory CD45RA+ cells. Profiled with immunoSEQ multiplex PCR; TCRdb holds only in-frame clones, not every one. The table shows about 2.1 million clones, with about 94% occurring only once. The sample was naive CD8+ T cells from PBMCs. The receptor source for this set is a man aged 18 to 30 in good health. Some clones in this sample may be carry-over from other donors' samples.

The V and J genes are TRBV2 and TRBJ1-5, with D possibly matching TRBD1 (6 bases). Germline V gives CDR1 SNHLY, CDR2 FYNNEI. V gave up 8 bases and J gave up 4 bases, with 12 bases separating them. This CDR3 contains 13 residues. The CDR3 sequence is CASRTVLNQPQHF. DNA of the CDR3: TGTGCCAGCCGGACAGTATTAAATCAGCCCCAGCATTTT.

The chain joins TRBV19 to TRBJ1-1; maybe TRBD1 (6 bases). V lost 1 base, J lost 5 bases, and 14 bases lay in between. Germline V CDR1 and CDR2: LNHDA, SQIVND (reference sequence). The CDR3 extends over 15 amino acids. In DNA, the CDR3 is TGTGCCAGTAGTATAGTTTGGGACATCGGAACTGAAGCTTTCTTT. It is translated as CASSIVWDIGTEAFF.

The chain links TRBV5-6 to TRBJ2-1; D assignment may be TRBD1 or TRBD2 (5 bases each). Germline V gene lookup returns CDR1 SGHDT and CDR2 YYEEEE. The CDR3 extends over 16 amino acids. Trimming removed 4 bases at V and 6 bases at J, with 20 bases between. The DNA for the CDR3 is TGTGCCAGCAGCGACGGGGCTGAGGTCCCCTCCAATGAGCAGTTCTTC. Translating it yields CASSDGAEVPSNEQFF.

This chain connects TRBV7-9 to TRBJ2-7; 7 bases line up with TRBD2. The CDR3 extends over 17 amino acids. The V gene's germline CDR1 is SEHNR and CDR2 FQNEAQ (reference sequence). V gave up 4 bases and J gave up 0 bases; unmatched junction bases: 12. The CDR3 region has the DNA TGTGCCAGCAGCTCCGAGTTCGGGCGGGAGCTCTCCTACGAGCAGTACTTC. Protein sequence: CASSSEFGRELSYEQYF. Together with reference TRBV7-9 and TRBJ2-7, the CDR3 gives the full variable domain: DTGVSQNPRHKITKRGQNVTFRCDPISEHNRLYWYRQTLGQGPEFLTYFQNEAQLEKSRLLSDRFSAERPKGSFSTLEIQRTEQGDSAMYLCASSSEFGRELSYEQYFGPGTRLTVT.

The chain links TRBV27 to TRBJ2-7, with D unclear. CDR1 is MNHEY and CDR2 is SMNVEV in the germline V gene (reference sequence). The CDR3 covers 13 residues. With 5 bases removed from V and 7 bases from J, the gap between germline ends came to 15 bases. DNA of the CDR3: TGTGCCAGCAGTCCTCAACCCAAGGGAGAGCAGTACTTC. This translates into CASSPQPKGEQYF.

This chain uses TRBV27 with TRBJ2-7, with a possible D match to TRBD2 (7 bases). The length of the CDR3 is 14 residues. Germline loops: CDR1 MNHEY, CDR2 SMNVEV (reference sequence). The V gene lost 8 bases and the J gene lost 1 base, with 15 bases spanning the gap. The CDR3 DNA reads as TGTGCCAGCCGGGGGGCGGGAGTGTCCTACGAGCAGTACTTC. It yields the protein CASRGAGVSYEQYF.

This clone was counted between two and nine times. The genes are TRBV19 and TRBJ1-5; D gene uncertain. V was clipped by 1 base and J by 7 bases, with 11 bases between them. Germline CDR1 reads LNHDA; CDR2 reads SQIVND (reference sequence). The CDR3 runs 14 residues. The CDR3 coding sequence is TGTGCCAGTAGTATAGGTTTCTTCGAGCAGCCCCAGCATTTT. Translated, it gives CASSIGFFEQPQHF.

The rearrangement joins TRBV28 to TRBJ2-7, with 14 positions matching TRBD2. V shed 7 bases and J 7 bases; nucleotides not matched to a gene: 9. Germline V lookup: CDR1 MDHEN, CDR2 SYDVKM. The length of the CDR3 is 15 residues. This CDR3 reads CASTLYGLAGGEQYF. The CDR3 DNA reads TGTGCCAGCACCCTTTATGGACTAGCGGGAGGAGAGCAGTACTTC.

The chain uses TRBV15 and TRBJ2-2; D possibly uses TRBD1 or TRBD2 (5 bases each). Germline lookup yields CDR1 LNHNV and CDR2 YYDKDF (reference sequence). The CDR3 consists of 15 residues. Deletions cut 3 bases from V and 4 bases from J, with 12 bases between. This chain's CDR3 is CATSSRQRGTGELFF. CDR3 DNA: TGTGCCACCAGCAGTCGACAGAGGGGCACCGGGGAGCTGTTTTTT.

The chain combines TRBV4-1 with TRBJ2-1, with D perhaps TRBD1 or TRBD2 (6 bases each). Looked up from germline, CDR1 is MGHRA and CDR2 is YSYEKL. Trimming took off 0 bases at V and 8 bases at J, with 17 bases between the two ends. The CDR3 runs 16 residues. CDR3 in amino acids: CASSQDRRRGRDEQFF. DNA of the CDR3: TGCGCCAGCAGCCAAGATCGGCGGAGGGGGAGAGATGAGCAGTTCTTC.

The V and J genes are TRBV27 and TRBJ2-7, with D hard to call. The germline gives CDR1 MNHEY, CDR2 SMNVEV (reference sequence). There are 14 residues in the CDR3. V lost 3 bases and J 1 base, leaving 10 bases between the germline ends. As DNA, the CDR3 is TGTGCCAGCAGTTTTATCGCGGCTTCCTACGAGCAGTACTTC. Translating it yields CASSFIAASYEQYF.

This chain joins TRBV6-5 and TRBJ1-2; D is unresolved. Germline V gene lookup returns CDR1 MNHEY and CDR2 SVGAGI. There are 13 residues in the CDR3. Trimming stripped 2 bases from V and 7 bases from J, with 11 bases between. CDR3 sequence: CASSYPWEAGYTF. The DNA for the CDR3 is TGTGCCAGCAGTTACCCTTGGGAAGCTGGCTACACCTTC.

The chain carries TRBV10-3 and TRBJ1-1, with 9 bases that match TRBD1. Trimming at V came to 2 bases and at J to 0 bases, leaving 1 base not matched to a gene. This CDR3 region has 15 residues. Germline CDR1 reads ENHRY; CDR2 reads SYGVKD. CDR3 region: CAISEGQGMNTEAFF. The CDR3 bases are TGTGCCATCAGTGAGGGACAGGGGATGAACACTGAAGCTTTCTTT.

This clone was counted between two and nine times. The chain joins TRBV6-6 to TRBJ2-7; tentatively, D is TRBD1 (6 bases). The CDR3 totals 15 residues. Germline CDR1 reads MNHNY; CDR2 reads SVGAGI (reference sequence). Trimming cost V 7 bases and J 2 bases, with 18 bases left between them. The CDR3: CASNLEPGAAYEQYF. DNA for the CDR3: TGTGCCAGCAACCTTGAGCCAGGGGCTGCCTACGAGCAGTACTTC.

The chain has TRBV7-9 and TRBJ1-3; 8 nucleotides match TRBD1. J lost 4 bases, V lost 5 bases, and 7 bases had no gene match. The V gene's germline CDR1 is SEHNR and CDR2 FQNEAQ (reference sequence). This CDR3 has 15 residues. The CDR3 loop reads CASSPQGAQGNTIYF. The DNA for the CDR3 is TGTGCCAGCAGCCCCCAGGGGGCGCAAGGAAACACCATATATTTT.

V and J are TRBV28 and TRBJ1-5; 7 bases match TRBD1. Germline CDR1 is MDHEN and CDR2 is SYDVKM. CDR3 length equals 15 residues. Trimming at V came to 3 bases and at J to 0 bases, leaving 2 bases not matched to a gene. The CDR3 loop reads CASSLRGHSNQPQHF. The CDR3 nucleotides are TGTGCCAGCAGTTTGAGGGGGCATAGCAATCAGCCCCAGCATTTT.

This chain links TRBV9 with TRBJ1-2; tentative D call: TRBD1 (6 bases). V lost 1 base, J lost 8 bases, and 21 bases lay in between. Germline assignment: CDR1 SGDLS and CDR2 YYNGEE. The CDR3 runs 16 residues. The CDR3 here is CASSVPQGGGLGGYTF. The CDR3 DNA follows: TGTGCCAGCAGCGTACCACAGGGTGGGGGCTTAGGCGGCTACACCTTC. Variable domain in full (rest from reference TRBV9 and TRBJ1-2): DSGVTQTPKHLITATGQRVTLRCSPRSGDLSVYWYQQSLDQGLQFLIQYYNGEERAKGNILERFSAQQFPDLHSELNLSSLELGDSALYFCASSVPQGGGLGGYTFGSGTRLTVV.

The V gene is TRBV9, the J gene TRBJ1-2; D is unresolved. The V and J ends lost 0 bases and 7 bases respectively, with 16 bases between them. This CDR3 has 15 amino acids. The germline V gene encodes CDR1 SGDLS and CDR2 YYNGEE. The DNA for the CDR3 is TGTGCCAGCAGCGTAGCTACGGGAATGTCCCTTGGCTACACCTTC. Protein sequence: CASSVATGMSLGYTF.

The rearrangement links TRBV4-1 to TRBJ2-7, with no clear D. The CDR3 has 14 residues. Germline V gene data show CDR1 as MGHRA and CDR2 as YSYEKL. V shed 0 bases and J shed 2 bases, with 8 bases lying between them. The CDR3 coding sequence is TGCGCCAGCAGCCAAGATGGGGTTGCCTACGAGCAGTACTTC. Amino acids: CASSQDGVAYEQYF.

This chain joins TRBV5-8 and TRBJ1-5; TRBD1 matches at 7 bases. Germline trimming cut 0 bases from V and 5 bases from J; bases unmatched to any gene: 8. CDR3 length: 16 residues. The V gene's germline CDR1 is SGHTS and CDR2 YDEGEE. The CDR3 sequence: CASSLAPRQGDQPQHF. The CDR3, as DNA: TGTGCCAGCAGCTTGGCCCCCCGACAGGGTGATCAGCCCCAGCATTTT.